A selection of T cell receptor beta chains follows, all from one sample in a study of follicular helper T cells after annual influenza vaccination. Clones were sequenced by immunoSEQ multiplex PCR, and TCRdb holds only the in-frame ones, with some missing. There are about 10,000 clones in the sample; around four fifths occur only once, and roughly 0.39% lies in the top ten. Sequenced here: CXCR5- memory CD4+ T cells sorted from blood, sampled 7 days after influenza vaccination. The receptors stem from an adult who received the influenza vaccine. CDR3s include the opening cysteine and the closing phenylalanine or tryptophan. A D gene is named only where the DNA matches it firmly. Clone size is stated in some rows and not others, as once, few, many or a class when expanded.

j_call d_call clone_size v_call cdr3_aa cdr3_nt
TRBJ1-1 - once TRBV5-1 CASSLGVKSVTEAFF TGCGCCAGCAGCTTAGGGGTCAAGTCGGTCACTGAAGCTTTCTTT
TRBJ2-7 TRBD2 - TRBV6-5 CASKRTSGAYEQYF TGTGCCAGCAAAAGGACTAGCGGGGCCTACGAGCAGTACTTC
TRBJ2-3 TRBD2 once TRBV30 CAWSREGIPDTQYF TGTGCCTGGAGCAGGGAGGGGATCCCAGATACGCAGTATTTT
TRBJ2-5 - once TRBV14 CASSRFFQETQYF TGTGCCAGCAGCCGGTTTTTCCAAGAGACCCAGTACTTC
TRBJ2-7 TRBD1 few TRBV29-1 CSVGGPGQGYEQYF TGCAGCGTTGGGGGCCCGGGACAGGGCTACGAGCAGTACTTC
TRBJ2-3 TRBD1 - TRBV5-4 CASSWAGTASTDTQYF TGTGCCAGCAGCTGGGCTGGGACAGCTAGCACAGATACGCAGTATTTT
TRBJ2-1 TRBD1 - TRBV6-4 CASPSPRDRAENEQFF TGTGCCAGCCCTTCTCCCCGGGACAGGGCGGAAAATGAGCAGTTCTTC
TRBJ1-1 - - TRBV7-8 CASSPRRVADTEAFF TGTGCCAGCAGCCCACGCAGGGTCGCTGACACTGAAGCTTTCTTT
TRBJ2-5 TRBD2 - TRBV11-2 CASSLAGGRGETQYF TGTGCCAGCAGCTTAGCGGGCGGGAGGGGAGAGACCCAGTACTTC
TRBJ1-6 - once TRBV27 CASSPDSQGDSPLHF TGTGCCAGCAGTCCTGACAGCCAAGGGGATTCACCCCTCCACTTT
TRBJ1-5 TRBD1 - TRBV11-2 CASSSWDRQPQHF TGTGCCAGCAGCTCCTGGGACAGGCAGCCCCAGCATTTT
TRBJ2-1 - - TRBV20-1 CSARGVNEQFF TGCAGTGCTAGAGGGGTCAATGAGCAGTTCTTC
TRBJ1-6 - - TRBV5-5 CASSFTLDVAALHF TGTGCCAGCAGCTTCACACTGGATGTGGCGGCCCTCCACTTT
TRBJ1-2 - - TRBV6-5 CASKAGPLSGYTF TGTGCCAGCAAAGCGGGCCCCTTGAGTGGCTACACCTTC
TRBJ2-1 TRBD2 - TRBV5-1 CASSLASGGSGEQFF TGCGCCAGCAGCTTGGCGAGCGGGGGGAGTGGTGAGCAGTTCTTC
TRBJ1-1 - - TRBV30 CAWSEFLSTSTGRTEAFF TGTGCCTGGAGTGAGTTCCTATCAACTTCGACAGGAAGGACTGAAGCTTTCTTT
TRBJ1-1 TRBD1 - TRBV5-1 CASSSTTGLNTEAFF TGCGCCAGCAGCTCAACGACAGGGCTGAACACTGAAGCTTTCTTT
TRBJ2-7 - - TRBV7-2 CASSPYKSFEQYF TGTGCCAGCAGCCCCTACAAGTCATTCGAGCAGTACTTC
TRBJ1-4 - - TRBV28 CASSLFEGLNEKLFF TGTGCCAGCAGTTTATTCGAGGGGCTTAATGAAAAACTGTTTTTT
TRBJ2-7 TRBD1 - TRBV5-1 CASSLGTGEFEQYF TGCGCCAGCAGCTTAGGGACAGGGGAGTTTGAGCAGTACTTC
TRBJ1-1 - - TRBV6-6 CASSLMGYTEAFF TGTGCCAGCAGTTTGATGGGGTACACTGAAGCTTTCTTT
TRBJ1-2 - - TRBV28 CASSLTGLGGYTF TGTGCCAGCAGTTTAACAGGGCTGGGGGGCTACACCTTC
TRBJ2-5 - - TRBV7-2 CASSLTQRQETQYF TGTGCCAGCAGCTTAACCCAGCGCCAAGAGACCCAGTACTTC
TRBJ2-5 - - TRBV6-1 CASSEALSHGKTQYF TGTGCCAGCAGTGAAGCGCTGAGTCATGGGAAGACCCAGTACTTC
TRBJ1-2 - - TRBV28 CASSPPGPQGYGYTF TGTGCCAGCAGCCCCCCCGGGCCCCAGGGCTATGGCTACACCTTC
TRBJ2-5 TRBD1 - TRBV6-5 CASSYSRQGGETQYF TGTGCCAGCAGTTACTCGAGACAGGGCGGGGAGACCCAGTACTTC
TRBJ1-4 - - TRBV19 CASNGRQGNEKLFF TGTGCCAGTAACGGTCGTCAGGGGAATGAAAAACTGTTTTTT
TRBJ2-5 - - TRBV28 CASSSHKQETQYF TGTGCCAGCAGTTCACATAAACAAGAGACCCAGTACTTC
TRBJ2-2 TRBD2 - TRBV7-9 CASSTGLTNTGELFF TGTGCCAGCAGCACGGGACTAACTAACACCGGGGAGCTGTTTTTT
TRBJ2-5 TRBD1 - TRBV7-8 CASSKASRGRGQETQYF TGTGCCAGCAGCAAAGCGAGTCGGGGCAGGGGGCAAGAGACCCAGTACTTC
TRBJ1-2 - once TRBV6-1 CASKALAIQSGYTF TGTGCCAGCAAGGCGTTGGCCATCCAAAGTGGCTACACCTTC
TRBJ2-3 - - TRBV14 CASSLSIGLPPSTDTQYF TGTGCCAGCAGCCTCTCCATCGGACTACCTCCTAGCACAGATACGCAGTATTTT
TRBJ1-4 - once TRBV30 CAWSEGAAGEKLFF TGTGCCTGGAGTGAAGGCGCGGCGGGTGAAAAACTGTTTTTT
TRBJ1-4 TRBD1 - TRBV7-2 CASSLGTGASEKLFF TGTGCCAGCAGCTTGGGGACAGGGGCTTCGGAAAAACTGTTTTTT
TRBJ2-3 TRBD1 - TRBV5-1 CASSLGDRGLPDTQYF TGCGCCAGCAGCTTGGGGGACAGGGGGTTACCAGATACGCAGTATTTT
TRBJ2-1 - - TRBV28 CASTRRVLYNEQFF TGTGCCAGCACCCGGCGAGTGTTGTACAATGAGCAGTTCTTC
TRBJ1-4 - once TRBV7-2 CASSFSRVEKLFF TGTGCCAGCAGCTTTTCTCGCGTTGAAAAACTGTTTTTT
TRBJ1-2 TRBD1 - TRBV18 CASSQLSQGTSNYGYTF TGTGCCAGCTCACAGCTTTCACAGGGGACCTCTAACTATGGCTACACCTTC
TRBJ1-5 - - TRBV5-6 CASSAYGQGGSQPQHF TGTGCCAGCAGCGCCTATGGGCAGGGTGGCAGTCAGCCCCAGCATTTT
TRBJ1-1 TRBD1 - TRBV7-3 CASRPVLDRGNTEAFF TGTGCCAGCAGGCCCGTGCTTGACAGGGGGAACACTGAAGCTTTCTTT
TRBJ1-4 - once TRBV5-1 CASSFGSQHEKLFF TGCGCCAGCAGCTTCGGGAGCCAGCATGAAAAACTGTTTTTT